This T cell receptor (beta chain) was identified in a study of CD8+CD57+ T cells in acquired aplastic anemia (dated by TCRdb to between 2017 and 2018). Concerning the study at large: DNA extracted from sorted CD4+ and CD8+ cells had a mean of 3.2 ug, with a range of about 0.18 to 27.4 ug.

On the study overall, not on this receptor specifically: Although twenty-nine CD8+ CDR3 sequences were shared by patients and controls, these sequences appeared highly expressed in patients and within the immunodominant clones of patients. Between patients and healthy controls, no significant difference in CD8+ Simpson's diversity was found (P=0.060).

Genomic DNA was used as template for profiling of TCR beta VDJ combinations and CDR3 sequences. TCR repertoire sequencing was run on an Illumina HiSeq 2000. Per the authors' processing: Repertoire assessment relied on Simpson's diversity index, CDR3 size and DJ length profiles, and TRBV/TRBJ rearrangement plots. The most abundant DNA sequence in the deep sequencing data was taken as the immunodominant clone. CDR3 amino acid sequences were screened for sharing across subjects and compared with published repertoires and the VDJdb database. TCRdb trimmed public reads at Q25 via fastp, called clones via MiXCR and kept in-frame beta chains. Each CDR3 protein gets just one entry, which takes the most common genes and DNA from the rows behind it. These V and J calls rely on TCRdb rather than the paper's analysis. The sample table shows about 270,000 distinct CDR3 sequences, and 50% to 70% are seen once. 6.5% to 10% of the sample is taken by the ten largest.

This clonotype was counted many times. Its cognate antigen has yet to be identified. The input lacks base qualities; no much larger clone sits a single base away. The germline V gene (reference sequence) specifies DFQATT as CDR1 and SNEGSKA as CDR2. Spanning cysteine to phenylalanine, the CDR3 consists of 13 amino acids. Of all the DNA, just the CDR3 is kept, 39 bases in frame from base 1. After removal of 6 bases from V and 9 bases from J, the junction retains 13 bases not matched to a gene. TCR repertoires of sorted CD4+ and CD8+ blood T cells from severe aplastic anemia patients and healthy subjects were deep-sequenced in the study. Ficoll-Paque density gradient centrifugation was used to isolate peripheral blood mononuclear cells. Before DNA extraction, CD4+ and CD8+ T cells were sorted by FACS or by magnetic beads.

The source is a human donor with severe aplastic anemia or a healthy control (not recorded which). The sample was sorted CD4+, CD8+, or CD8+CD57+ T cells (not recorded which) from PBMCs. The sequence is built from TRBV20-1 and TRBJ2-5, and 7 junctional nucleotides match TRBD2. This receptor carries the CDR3 CSAARDYLLAQYF. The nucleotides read TGCAGTGCGGCTCGGGACTACCTGTTGGCCCAGTACTTC.